This T cell receptor beta chain was observed in a study of shared T cell receptors in the human thymus. The V end was cut by 10 bases, the J end by 2 bases, with 21 bases between. This CDR3 is 17 amino acids long. The germline V gene encodes CDR1 ENHRY and CDR2 SYGVKD. The data were produced by immunoSEQ multiplex PCR, yet TCRdb's version contains in-frame clones alone and is incomplete. The table records some 760,000 clones, over 75% of them present only once. These sequences were also reported in another study, on human thymus T cells.

This receptor was taken from a girl under three years old with a congenital heart defect. Specimen: thymocytes. This sequence joins TRBV10-3 and TRBJ2-6, with D maybe TRBD1 (6 bases). The CDR3 DNA reads as TGTGCCACCCCATTAACCACACAGGGCCCTGGGGCCAACGTCCTGACTTTC. As protein: CATPLTTQGPGANVLTF.